A selection of T cell receptor beta chains follows, all from one sample in a study of CD8 T cells in Susac syndrome. Via MiXCR, TCRdb re-called the immunoSEQ multiplex PCR reads, giving one row per CDR3 protein. The table records approximately 170,000 distinct CDR3 sequences, about 91% of them present only once. Material for sequencing was CD4+ T cells from PBMCs. The receptor source for this set is a human donor in good health. CDR3s include the opening cysteine and the closing phenylalanine or tryptophan. D genes are given only for firm matches. Some rows have no size entry. The others give once, few or many, or a class for an expanded clone.

D,J,size,V,DNA,CDR3
NA,TRBJ2-2,NA,TRBV7-9,TGTGCCAGCAATGAACAGCTGAACACCGGGGAGCTGTTTTTT,CASNEQLNTGELFF
NA,TRBJ1-4,NA,TRBV28,TGTGCCAGCAAAGGCCCCCTTAATGAAAAACTGTTTTTT,CASKGPLNEKLFF
TRBD1,TRBJ2-6,NA,TRBV28,TGTGCCAGCAGTTCAAGGACAGGGAAGAGCTCTGGGGCCAACGTCCTGACTTTC,CASSSRTGKSSGANVLTF
NA,TRBJ1-2,NA,TRBV6-5,TGTGCCAGCAGTTACGAAAGAAAAGGCTATGGCTACACCTTC,CASSYERKGYGYTF
NA,TRBJ2-1,once,TRBV5-1,TGCGCCAGCAGCTCGTCGTTGGGGGATTATGAGCAGTTCTTC,CASSSSLGDYEQFF
TRBD1,TRBJ1-4,NA,TRBV7-8,TGTGCCAGCAGAACGGGACAGGGGGTTGCAACTAATGAAAAACTGTTTTTT,CASRTGQGVATNEKLFF
TRBD2,TRBJ2-6,NA,TRBV12-3/TRBV12-4,TGTGCCAGCAGACCCGACTGGGTAGCGGGGGGGCCGGGCGGGGCCAACGTCCTGACTTTC,CASRPDWVAGGPGGANVLTF
NA,TRBJ2-6,NA,TRBV7-9,TGTGCCAGCAGCTTAGGGTCAGCTGGGGCCAACGTCCTGACTTTC,CASSLGSAGANVLTF
NA,TRBJ1-1,NA,TRBV19,TGTGCCAGTAGTATAGAGAACAGTGGGAACACTGAAGCTTTCTTT,CASSIENSGNTEAFF
NA,TRBJ2-5,NA,TRBV11-2,TGTGCCAGCAGCTCCGAGGCCTCGGAGACCCAGTACTTC,CASSSEASETQYF
NA,TRBJ1-1,NA,TRBV30,TGTGCCTGGAGCGCCGTGGGCCGCGCGGGCACTGAAGCTTTCTTT,CAWSAVGRAGTEAFF
NA,TRBJ2-2,NA,TRBV7-9,TGTGCCAGCAGCTTAGGCTCAGGAGGGACCACCGGGGAGCTGTTTTTT,CASSLGSGGTTGELFF
NA,TRBJ2-1,NA,TRBV14,TGTGCCAGCAGCCAAGAACGACAGCGGCGGAATGAGCAGTTCTTC,CASSQERQRRNEQFF
NA,TRBJ1-5,NA,TRBV4-1,TGCGCCAGCAGCCAAGATGCCTTCGGGGGAAGTCAGCCCCAGCATTTT,CASSQDAFGGSQPQHF
NA,TRBJ2-2,NA,TRBV9,TGTGCATCCGGAGGGAAGAACACCGGGGAGCTGTTTTTT,CASGGKNTGELFF
NA,TRBJ2-7,NA,TRBV12-3/TRBV12-4,TGTGCCAGCGGTTTCTGGGGTTCCAGCTACGAGCAGTACTTC,CASGFWGSSYEQYF
NA,TRBJ2-7,NA,TRBV20-1,TGCAGTGCTGGCCGGGACGCCTTAGCCGACGAGCAGTACTTC,CSAGRDALADEQYF
NA,TRBJ2-1,NA,TRBV12-3/TRBV12-4,TGTGCCAGCAGTTTAAGGGCTTCCGCCCACAATGAGCAGTTCTTC,CASSLRASAHNEQFF
TRBD1,TRBJ2-1,NA,TRBV6-6,TGTGCCAGCAGGAAGGACAGGGATTCCTACAATGAGCAGTTCTTC,CASRKDRDSYNEQFF
NA,TRBJ1-1,NA,TRBV5-1,TGCGCCAGCAGCTTGCTGGGTGTAGGCACTGAAGCTTTCTTT,CASSLLGVGTEAFF
NA,TRBJ2-1,NA,TRBV5-1,TGCGCCAGCAGCCCCGTGCCGGGAGCGGATAATGAGCAGTTCTTC,CASSPVPGADNEQFF
TRBD1,TRBJ2-3,once,TRBV3-1,TGTGCCAGCAGCCAAGGTGGCAGGGGGTTCACAGATACGCAGTATTTT,CASSQGGRGFTDTQYF